This TCR beta chain was recorded in a study of T cell repertoires in cytomegalovirus infection. The CDR3 covers 16 residues. Germline assignment: CDR1 LGHNA and CDR2 YSLEER. V lost 1 base, J lost 2 bases, and 14 bases lay in between. TCRdb analysed the reads with MiXCR anew, one entry per CDR3 protein. The sample contains 510,000 or so distinct CDR3 sequences, more than 25% of which appear only once. Sequencing was carried out using PBMCs. The rearrangement joins TRBV4-3 to TRBJ2-5; D not certain. This TCR came from a human donor in good health (CMV status not recorded). Some clones in this sample may be carry-over from other donors' samples. The CDR3 DNA follows: TGCGCCAGCAGCCAAGTAGTATGGGCTCAACAAGAGACCCAGTACTTC. Translation gives CASSQVVWAQQETQYF.